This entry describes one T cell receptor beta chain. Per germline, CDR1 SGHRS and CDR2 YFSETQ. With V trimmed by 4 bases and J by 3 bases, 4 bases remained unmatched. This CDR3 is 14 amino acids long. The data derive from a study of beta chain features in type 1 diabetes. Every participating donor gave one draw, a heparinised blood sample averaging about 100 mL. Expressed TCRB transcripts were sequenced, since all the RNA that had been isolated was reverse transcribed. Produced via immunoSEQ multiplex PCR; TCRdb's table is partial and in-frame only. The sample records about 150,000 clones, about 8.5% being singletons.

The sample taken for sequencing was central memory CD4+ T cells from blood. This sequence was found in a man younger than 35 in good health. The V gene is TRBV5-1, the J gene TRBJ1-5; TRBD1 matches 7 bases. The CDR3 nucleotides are TGCGCCAGCAGCCTCGGACAGGACAATCAGCCCCAGCATTTT. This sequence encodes CASSLGQDNQPQHF.